The clone carrying this T cell receptor beta chain was detected a few times. This record comes from a study of T-cell reconstitution after alpha-beta-depleted transplantation in children. Using unique molecular identifiers, the investigators prepared the TCRbeta library. Using its own MiXCR run on the PCR reads, TCRdb lists one record per CDR3 protein. The table lists about 610,000 distinct CDR3 sequences, roughly 10% of them singletons. The CDR3 extends over 14 amino acids. V was shortened by 0 bases and J by 8 bases, with 11 bases between the two germline ends. In germline, CDR1 is SGHTA, CDR2 FQGNSA.

The sequenced sample was PBMCs from the stem cell graft donor, obtained from the stem cell graft. This TCR was sampled from a human donor who donated a stem cell graft to a child with acute myeloid leukemia. This chain links TRBV7-2 with TRBJ2-1; the D is unclear. As DNA, the CDR3 is TGTGCCAGCAGCTTAGCATCCGGCCCCGATGAGCAGTTCTTC. Amino acids: CASSLASGPDEQFF.